This T cell receptor (beta chain) was recorded in a study of T-cell memory formation after mild COVID-19. This clonotype was counted ten times or more. Its specificity is not known. Amplification by 5'RACE using constant-segment primers produced TCR alpha and TCR beta cDNA libraries that carried sample barcodes and UMIs. A single record per CDR3 protein comes from TCRdb applying MiXCR to the 5' RACE reads. Of 92,000 or so distinct CDR3 sequences listed, less than 15% are singletons. Study-wide points: Those CD4+ clones that contracted were mainly in CM and EM (CD8+ ones in EMRA). Day 15 to 85 contractors were CD4/CD8 balanced; later expanders leaned CD4+.

Per the germline V gene, CDR1 is MNHEY and CDR2 is SVGEGT. V lost 6 bases, J lost 7 bases, and 3 bases lay in between. The CDR3 covers 10 residues. The clonotype was recovered from a man aged 18-30 years who had mild COVID-19 (a few samples of this study predate the infection). Cell type and time point are not known. V usage is TRBV6-2 or TRBV6-3 and J usage is TRBJ2-2, with D unresolved. The sample comprised PBMCs or a T cell subset sorted from them (not recorded which). The chain's CDR3 is CASRDGELFF. The CDR3 bases are TGTGCCAGCAGGGACGGGGAGCTGTTTTTT.